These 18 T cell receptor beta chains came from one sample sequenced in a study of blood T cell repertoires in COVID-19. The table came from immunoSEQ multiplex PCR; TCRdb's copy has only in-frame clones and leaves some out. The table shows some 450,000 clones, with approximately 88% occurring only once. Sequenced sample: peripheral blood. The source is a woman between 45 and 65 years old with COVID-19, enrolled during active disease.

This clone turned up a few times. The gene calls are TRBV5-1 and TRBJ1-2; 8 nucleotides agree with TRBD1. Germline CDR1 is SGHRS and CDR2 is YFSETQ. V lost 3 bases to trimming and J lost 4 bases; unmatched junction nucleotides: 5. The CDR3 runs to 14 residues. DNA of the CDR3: TGCGCCAGCAGCTCGCAGGGGGCAGGCTATGGCTACACCTTC. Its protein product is CASSSQGAGYGYTF.

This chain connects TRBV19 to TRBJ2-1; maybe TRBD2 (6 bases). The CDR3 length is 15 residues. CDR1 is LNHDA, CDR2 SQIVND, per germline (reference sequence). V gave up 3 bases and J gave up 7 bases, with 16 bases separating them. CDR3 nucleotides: TGTGCCAGTAGTATTAGCGGTCTAGTTGGAAATGAGCAGTTCTTC. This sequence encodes CASSISGLVGNEQFF.

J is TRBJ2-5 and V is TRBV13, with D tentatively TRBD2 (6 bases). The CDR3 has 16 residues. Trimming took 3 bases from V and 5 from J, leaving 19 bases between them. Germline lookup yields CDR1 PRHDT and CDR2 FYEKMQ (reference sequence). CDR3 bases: TGTGCCAGCAGCTTCCGGACTACCCCGACGGGGGAGACCCAGTACTTC. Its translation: CASSFRTTPTGETQYF.

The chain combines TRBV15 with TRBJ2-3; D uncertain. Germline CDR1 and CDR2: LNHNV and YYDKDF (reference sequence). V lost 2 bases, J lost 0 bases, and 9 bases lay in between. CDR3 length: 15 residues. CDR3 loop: CATSRMAVSTDTQYF. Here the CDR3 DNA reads TGTGCCACCAGCAGAATGGCAGTCAGCACAGATACGCAGTATTTT.

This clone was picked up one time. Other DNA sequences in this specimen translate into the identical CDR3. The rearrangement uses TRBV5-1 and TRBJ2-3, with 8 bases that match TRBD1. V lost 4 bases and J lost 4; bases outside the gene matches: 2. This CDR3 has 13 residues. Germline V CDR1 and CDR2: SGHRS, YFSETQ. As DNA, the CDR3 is TGCGCCAGCAGCGGACAGGGAGCAGATACGCAGTATTTT. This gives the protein CASSGQGADTQYF.

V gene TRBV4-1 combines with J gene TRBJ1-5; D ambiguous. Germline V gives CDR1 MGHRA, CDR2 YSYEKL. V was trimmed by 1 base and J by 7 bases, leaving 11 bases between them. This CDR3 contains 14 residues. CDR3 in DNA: TGCGCCAGCAGCCAAGTCCAACTCGCCCAGCCCCAGCATTTT. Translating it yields CASSQVQLAQPQHF.

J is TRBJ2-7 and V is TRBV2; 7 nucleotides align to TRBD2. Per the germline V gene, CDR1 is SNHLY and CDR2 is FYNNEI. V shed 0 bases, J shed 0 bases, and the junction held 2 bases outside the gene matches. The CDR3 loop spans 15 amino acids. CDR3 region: CASSEAGGSSYEQYF. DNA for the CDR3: TGTGCCAGCAGTGAAGCGGGAGGGAGCTCCTACGAGCAGTACTTC.

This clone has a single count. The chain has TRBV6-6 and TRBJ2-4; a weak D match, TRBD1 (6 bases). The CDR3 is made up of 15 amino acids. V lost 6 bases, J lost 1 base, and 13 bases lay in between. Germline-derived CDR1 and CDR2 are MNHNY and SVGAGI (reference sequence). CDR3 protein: CASSDKGDAKNIQYF. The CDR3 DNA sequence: TGTGCCAGCAGCGATAAGGGGGATGCCAAAAACATTCAGTACTTC.

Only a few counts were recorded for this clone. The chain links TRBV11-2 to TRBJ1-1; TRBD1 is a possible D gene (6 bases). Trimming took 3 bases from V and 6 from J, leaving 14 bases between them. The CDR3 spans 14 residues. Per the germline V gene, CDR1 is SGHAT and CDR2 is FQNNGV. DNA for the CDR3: TGTGCCAGCAGCTTTCACAGGGAGTCCCCTGAAGCTTTCTTT. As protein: CASSFHRESPEAFF.

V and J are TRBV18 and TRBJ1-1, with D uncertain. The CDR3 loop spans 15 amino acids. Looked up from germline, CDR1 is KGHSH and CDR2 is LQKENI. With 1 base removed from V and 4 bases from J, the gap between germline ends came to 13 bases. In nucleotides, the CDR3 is TGTGCCAGCTCACCACTTAGGGAGGCGGGCACTGAAGCTTTCTTT. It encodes CASSPLREAGTEAFF.

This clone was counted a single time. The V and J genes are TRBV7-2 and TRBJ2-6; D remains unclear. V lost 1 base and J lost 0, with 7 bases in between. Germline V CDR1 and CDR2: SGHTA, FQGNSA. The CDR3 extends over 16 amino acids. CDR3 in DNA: TGTGCCAGCAGCTTAGGGCGGATCTCTGGGGCCAACGTCCTGACTTTC. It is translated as CASSLGRISGANVLTF.

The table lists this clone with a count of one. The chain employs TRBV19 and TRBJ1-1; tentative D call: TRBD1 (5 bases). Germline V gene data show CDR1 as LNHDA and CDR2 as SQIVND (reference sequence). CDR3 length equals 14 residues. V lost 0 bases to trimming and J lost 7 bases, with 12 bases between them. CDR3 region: CASSIDKGFGEAFF. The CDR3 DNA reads TGTGCCAGTAGTATAGATAAGGGGTTTGGTGAAGCTTTCTTT.

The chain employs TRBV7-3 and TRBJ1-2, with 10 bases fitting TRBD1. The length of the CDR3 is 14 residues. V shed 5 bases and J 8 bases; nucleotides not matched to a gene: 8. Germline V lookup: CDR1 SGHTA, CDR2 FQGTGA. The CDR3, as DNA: TGTGCCAGCAGCCCGACAGGGGGCGCGGGGGGCTACACCTTC. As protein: CASSPTGGAGGYTF.

CDR3 loop: CASSFDRDRDRYEQYF. In DNA, the CDR3 is TGCGCCAGCAGCTTCGACCGGGACAGGGACCGCTACGAGCAGTACTTC. The V and J genes are TRBV5-1 and TRBJ2-7; TRBD1 agrees at 9 bases. Germline trimming cut 2 bases from V and 3 bases from J; bases unmatched to any gene: 9. This CDR3 is built from 16 residues. CDR1 is SGHRS, CDR2 YFSETQ, per germline.

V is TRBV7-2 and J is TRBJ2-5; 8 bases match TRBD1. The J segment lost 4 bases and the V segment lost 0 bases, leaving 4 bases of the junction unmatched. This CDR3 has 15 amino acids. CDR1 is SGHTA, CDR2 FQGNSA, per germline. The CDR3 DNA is TGTGCCAGCAGCTTAGCCAGGGGGCTGGGAGAGACCCAGTACTTC. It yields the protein CASSLARGLGETQYF.

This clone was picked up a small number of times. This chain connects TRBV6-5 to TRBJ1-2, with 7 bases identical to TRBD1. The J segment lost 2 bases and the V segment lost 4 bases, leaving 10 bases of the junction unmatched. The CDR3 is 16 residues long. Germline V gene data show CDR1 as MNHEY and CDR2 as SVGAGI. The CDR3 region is CASSSLRTGLNYGYTF. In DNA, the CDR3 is TGTGCCAGCAGTTCATTAAGGACAGGACTAAACTATGGCTACACCTTC.

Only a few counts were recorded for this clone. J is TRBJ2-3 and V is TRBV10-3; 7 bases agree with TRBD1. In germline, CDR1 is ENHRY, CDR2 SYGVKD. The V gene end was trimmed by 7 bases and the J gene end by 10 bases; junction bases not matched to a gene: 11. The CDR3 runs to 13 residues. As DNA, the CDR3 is TGTGCCATCAAGGGACAGTATTTACAGGCGCAGTATTTT. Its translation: CAIKGQYLQAQYF.

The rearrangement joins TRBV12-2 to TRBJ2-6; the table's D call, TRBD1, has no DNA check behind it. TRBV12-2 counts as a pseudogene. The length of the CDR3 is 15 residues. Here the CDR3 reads CASRRQCSGANVLTF. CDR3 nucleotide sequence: TGTGCAAGTCGCCGACAGTGCTCTGGGGCCAACGTCCTGACTTTC.